This T cell receptor beta chain was captured by sequencing in a study of T cells expressing NK-cell markers. Background on the study: Each TCR beta repertoire originated in sorted T cells that were CD3+CD56+NKG2C+, CD3+CD56+NKG2C- or CD3+CD56-NKG2C+.

Beta-chain TCR cDNA was generated via 5'RACE template switching with UMIs. One entry per CDR3 protein, without DNA, is what TCRdb gives after re-calling the 5' RACE reads. The table lists 200,000 to 300,000 distinct CDR3 sequences, with 0.3% to 0.45% in the top ten. The germline gives CDR1 MGHDK, CDR2 SYGVNS. The CDR3 runs 14 residues. Whole-study findings and limits: CD8+ T cells in over five donors included dominant NKG2C+ clonotypes at about 1.0-7.5%.

Points on this clonotype: Its antigen remains unidentified.

This clonotype originated in a young man in good health. Input material: blood T cells: a sorted CD56 or NKG2C T cell subset, CD4+ or CD8+ T cells, or bulk PBMC T cells (not recorded which). The gene calls are TRBV25-1 and TRBJ1-1. The CDR3 reads CASIERGSNTEAFF.